This TCR beta chain was identified in a study of T cell responses to AZD1222 COVID-19 vaccine. Study findings and constraints: Rises in breadth and depth of Spike-specific TCRs came after two AZD1222 doses. The study reported that nearly half of spike-specific TCRs target unmutated variant regions.

V lost 3 bases to trimming and J lost 2 bases, with 14 bases between them. This CDR3 region has 16 residues. The germline gives CDR1 KGHSH, CDR2 LQKENI. A remark on this clone: The antigen remains unidentified.

The assay was immunoSEQ multiplex PCR, and TCRdb's table has in-frame clones only and misses some. The data show 120,000 to 150,000 clones, with roughly 88% seen just once and under 5.5% held by the top ten. Sequencing was performed on peripheral blood, taken 28 days after the second dose of the MenACWY control vaccine. The V call is TRBV18, the J call TRBJ1-3; D possibly corresponds to TRBD1 (6 bases). This TCR came from an adult who received the MenACWY meningococcal vaccine as a control. CDR3 loop: CASSPAGAVTGNTIYF. The DNA for the CDR3 is TGTGCCAGCTCACCGGCGGGGGCTGTAACTGGAAACACCATATATTTT.